The source of this TCR beta chain is a study of cytomegalovirus exposure and HLA in healthy donors. Regarding this clone: Its antigen is still unknown.

The CDR3 length is 17 residues. Trimming removed 5 bases from V and 2 bases from J, with 19 bases in between. Looked up from germline, CDR1 is SGHVS and CDR2 is FQNEAQ. Study-wide results and limits: In a later analysis, at a false discovery rate of 0.05, some 17,000 TCR beta sequences were associated with HLA alleles. A likely sequencing artifact accounted for one observed cluster of highly shared sequence variants. TCR beta sequences reportedly predicted most subjects' HLA-A and HLA-B alleles accurately. Some public TCRs appeared in many individuals, while most sequences were rare.

Use of 60 Vbeta and 13 Jbeta primers characterized the PCR. TCRdb keeps only in-frame clones here, not all; method: immunoSEQ multiplex PCR. The table has over 200,000 clones, 82% seen once. The receptor comes from a man aged 35-49 years in good health and CMV-seropositive. This chain links TRBV7-8 with TRBJ1-3; a weak D match, TRBD1 (6 bases). Sequencing was carried out using PBMCs. The CDR3 loop is CASSPPPQGFTGNTIYF. The DNA for the CDR3 is TGTGCCAGCAGCCCGCCGCCACAGGGTTTTACTGGAAACACCATATATTTT. Using reference TRBV7-8 and TRBJ1-3 for the parts outside the CDR3, the full variable domain is GAGVSQSPRYKVAKRGQDVALRCDPISGHVSLFWYQQALGQGPEFLTYFQNEAQLDKSGLPSDRFFAERPEGSVSTLKIQRTQQEDSAVYLCASSPPPQGFTGNTIYFGEGSWLTVV.